What follows are 28 T cell receptor beta chains derived from one specimen sequenced in a study of tumor-infiltrating lymphocytes in primary liver carcinoma. The study co-extracted DNA and RNA from roughly 20-30 mg of unsorted bulk tissue. From roughly 0.45 ug total RNA, TCR beta cDNA was generated with a primer in the constant region. Three nested multiplex PCR rounds of slightly modified ARM-PCR generated TCR beta libraries. The study ran its first two PCR rounds for 9 to 10 cycles each, using TRBV1-TRBV30 forward primers and a C-beta reverse primer. In TCRdb, the multiplex PCR reads were re-called with MiXCR into one record per CDR3 protein. Among tens of thousands of distinct CDR3 sequences, more than 70% were seen once, and the ten largest hold about 38%. Sample: tumor-adjacent normal liver tissue. The receptor set was obtained from a woman younger than 45 with primary liver carcinoma and hepatitis B virus infection.

This clonotype was counted only a few times. The chain couples TRBV7-2 to TRBJ2-3, with D maybe TRBD1 (5 bases). With 1 base removed from V and 6 bases from J, the gap between germline ends came to 8 bases. Germline-derived CDR1 and CDR2 are SGHTA and FQGNSA. The CDR3 covers 13 residues. CDR3 in amino acids: CASSLGGADTQYF. In DNA form, the CDR3 reads TGTGCCAGCAGCTTAGGTGGGGCGGATACGCAGTATTTT.

About this clonotype itself: The junction departs from germline at one end; a sequencing error may be responsible. This chain's CDR3 is CASSPRLGTMNSEAFF. The DNA for the CDR3 is TGTGCCAGCAGCCCTAGATTGGGTACGATGAACAGTGAAGCTTTCTTT. The chain joins TRBV11-3 to TRBJ1-1, with unresolved D. Germline loops: CDR1 SGHNT, CDR2 YENEEA. This CDR3 is 16 amino acids long.

The V call is TRBV6-5, the J call TRBJ2-5; 8 bases map to TRBD1. After removal of 6 bases from V and 7 bases from J, the junction contained 7 bases not matched to a gene. The CDR3 has 13 amino acids. Germline CDR1 MNHEY, CDR2 SVGAGI. CDR3 sequence: CASSTGRGLTQYF. CDR3 DNA sequence: TGTGCCAGCAGCACCGGCAGGGGGCTGACCCAGTACTTC.

The chain uses TRBV6-1 and TRBJ1-1, with D unclear. CDR1 and CDR2 (germline): MNHNS, SASEGT. With 9 bases removed from V and 6 bases from J, the gap between germline ends came to 23 bases. The CDR3 runs to 15 residues. The CDR3 is CASNEFRFYGSEAFF. The CDR3 DNA reads as TGTGCCAGTAATGAATTTAGGTTTTACGGTTCTGAAGCTTTCTTT.

About this clonotype itself: Since the CDR3 does not end with the conserved phenylalanine or tryptophan, this likely comes from a read error. The chain has TRBV12-3 or TRBV12-4 and TRBJ1-6, with D perhaps matching TRBD1 (6 bases). This CDR3 has 16 amino acids. The V end was cut by 4 bases, the J end by 3 bases, with 13 bases between. DNA for the CDR3: TGTGCCAGCAGTTGTGCAAGGGGACACTATAATTCACCCCTCCACTTG. This sequence encodes CASSCARGHYNSPLHL.

Points on this clonotype: Possible read error: a much larger clone is one base away. The chain uses TRBV24-1 and TRBJ2-2; D not resolved. Germline V gene data show CDR1 as KGHDR and CDR2 as SFDVKD. This CDR3 has 15 amino acids. Trimming took off 0 bases at V and 3 bases at J, with 7 bases between the two ends. The CDR3 coding sequence is TGTGCCACCAGTGATTTGCATGGGGACACCGGGGAGCTGTTTTTT. It encodes CATSDLHGDTGELFF.

Concerning this clonotype itself: A much larger clonotype is one base distant, so this may be a read error. The rearrangement uses TRBV7-3 and TRBJ1-1; D is undetermined. This CDR3 contains 12 residues. Germline V gives CDR1 SGHTA, CDR2 FQGTGA. V lost 5 bases to trimming and J lost 7 bases, with 11 bases between them. The DNA of the CDR3 is TGTGCCAGCAGCCCACGGACCAGTGAAGCTTTCTTT. This codes for CASSPRTSEAFF.

Notes on this clonotype: This may be a read error: a much more frequent sequence differs by one nucleotide. This sequence joins TRBV28 and TRBJ2-5; D not resolved. This CDR3 is 15 amino acids long. V lost 5 bases and J 3 bases, leaving 16 bases between the germline ends. CDR1 is MDHEN, CDR2 SYDVKM, per germline. The CDR3 nucleotides are TGTGCCAGCAGTCCACGGATGGGTTCTAAAGAGACCCAGTACTTC. It translates to CASSPRMGSKETQYF. Variable domain in full (rest from reference TRBV28 and TRBJ2-5): DVKVTQSSRYLVKRTGEKVFLECVQDMDHENMFWYRQDPGLGLRLIYFSYDVKMKEKGDIPEGYSVSREKKERFSLILESASTNQTSMYLCASSPRMGSKETQYFGPGTRLLVL.

Turning to this clonotype: The junction does not match germline at one end; this may be a read error. CDR3 in amino acids: CASSSGGLSYEQHF. In DNA, the CDR3 is TGTGCCAGCAGCTCAGGAGGCCTCTCCTACGAGCAACACTTC. V and J are TRBV7-9 and TRBJ2-7; possibly TRBD2 for D (5 bases). The length of the CDR3 is 14 residues. Germline CDR1 is SEHNR and CDR2 is FQNEAQ (reference sequence).

Turning to this clonotype: One end of the junction does not line up with germline, which may come from a read error. This chain joins TRBV12-3 or TRBV12-4 and TRBJ2-6, with 9 bases matching TRBD1. The CDR3 has 20 amino acids. CDR3 in amino acids: CASSLKGRTGVRSRANVLTF. DNA of the CDR3: TGCGCCAGCAGCTTAAAGGGGAGGACAGGGGTCCGCTCTAGGGCCAACGTCCTGACTTTC.

This clonotype was seen only once. A much larger clone differs by one base, so this may be a read error. This chain uses TRBV28 with TRBJ2-2; D remains ambiguous. Germline V gene data show CDR1 as MDHEN and CDR2 as SYDVKM. CDR3 size: 15 residues. V was pared by 3 bases and J by 6 bases, with 14 bases between. The DNA of the CDR3 is TGTGCCAGCAGTTTGTTCCTCAATACCGCCGGGGAGCTGTTTTTT. It translates to CASSLFLNTAGELFF.

Concerning this clonotype itself: A much larger clone sits a single nucleotide away, making a read error possible. The genes are TRBV7-9 and TRBJ1-6, with a possible D match to TRBD1 (6 bases). There are 14 residues in the CDR3. Per germline, CDR1 SEHNR and CDR2 FQNEAQ (reference sequence). CDR3 DNA: TGTGTCAGCAGCTCCTGGACAGAGAATTCACCCCTCCACTTT. Its translation is CVSSSWTENSPLHF. Full variable domain (missing parts from reference TRBV7-9 and TRBJ1-6): DTGVSQNPRHKITKRGQNVTFRCDPISEHNRLYWYRQTLGQGPEFLTYFQNEAQLEKSRLLSDRFSAERPKGSFSTLEIQRTEQGDSAMYLCVSSSWTENSPLHFGNGTRLTVT.

The V and J genes are TRBV6-1 and TRBJ2-5; 10 bases agree with TRBD2. The V segment lost 7 bases and the J segment 2 bases; nucleotides outside the gene matches: 13. The CDR3 loop spans 17 amino acids. From germline, CDR1 is MNHNS and CDR2 SASEGT. The CDR3 bases are TGTGCCAGCAATTTGACCCCTAGCGGGAGAGGTCAAGAGACCCAGTACTTC. Encoded protein: CASNLTPSGRGQETQYF.

Concerning this clonotype: This may stem from a read error, because a much larger clone lies one nucleotide away. The chain links TRBV11-1 to TRBJ2-1, with 9 bases lining up with TRBD2. The germline V gene encodes CDR1 SGHAT and CDR2 FQDESV (reference sequence). Losses at the gene ends were 5 bases for V and 5 bases for J; bases not matched to a gene: 13. The CDR3 is 17 amino acids. The CDR3 region has the DNA TGTGCCAGCAGCCCCGGGACTAGCTGGGGGCTAAACAATGAGCAGTTCTTC. Residues: CASSPGTSWGLNNEQFF.

This clonotype was detected a few times. A junction boundary mismatches the germline segment, possibly from a read error. The rearrangement joins TRBV7-9 to TRBJ1-4; the match to TRBD1 covers 11 bases. Germline V gene lookup returns CDR1 SEHNR and CDR2 FQNEAQ (reference sequence). The length of the CDR3 is 16 residues. The CDR3 sequence is CASSIGQGARDEKLLF. CDR3 coding DNA: TGTGCCAGCAGTATCGGACAGGGGGCGCGCGATGAAAAACTGCTTTTT.

In this sample, this clonotype turned up many times. The chain couples TRBV28 to TRBJ1-2, with TRBD1 as a possible D gene (5 bases). Between the trimmed V and J ends, which lost 5 bases and 4 bases, there was a span of 23 bases. The CDR3 has 17 amino acids. From germline, CDR1 is MDHEN and CDR2 SYDVKM. CDR3: CASSPGGQGGRVYGYTF. The CDR3, as DNA: TGTGCCAGCAGTCCCGGCGGGCAGGGAGGACGAGTCTATGGCTACACCTTC.

This clonotype was detected only a few times. The germline gene is not matched at one end of the junction; a read error may be the cause. J is TRBJ2-3 and V is TRBV11-2, with TRBD2 matching 9 bases. Germline-derived CDR1 and CDR2 are SGHAT and FQNNGV. This CDR3 is 15 amino acids long. In DNA, the CDR3 is TGTGCCAGCAGCGCTTGCGGGAGGGCCATAGATACACAGTATTTT. This codes for CASSACGRAIDTQYF.

The chain is built from TRBV12-3 or TRBV12-4 and TRBJ1-1, with D hard to call. The CDR3 runs 14 residues. Trimming removed 9 bases at V and 4 bases at J, with 18 bases between. CDR3 residues: CARILVVRVTEAFF. CDR3 in DNA: TGTGCCAGAATCTTAGTGGTTCGGGTCACTGAAGCTTTCTTT.

About this clonotype itself: The final CDR3 position lacks the conserved phenylalanine or tryptophan, pointing to a likely read error. The rearrangement joins TRBV28 to TRBJ2-3; TRBD1 is a possible D gene (6 bases). Trimming shortened V by 2 bases and J by 4 bases, and 10 bases separated the two germline ends. The CDR3 has 14 residues. Germline lookup yields CDR1 MDHEN and CDR2 SYDVKM. DNA of the CDR3: TGTGCCAGCAGTTTAATCAGGGGAGCAGATACGCAGTATTAT. It yields the protein CASSLIRGADTQYY.

On this clonotype itself: At one of its ends the junction is not consistent with the germline gene, which may arise from a read error. J is TRBJ2-1 and V is TRBV12-3 or TRBV12-4; 8 bases match TRBD1. The CDR3 is 15 amino acids. This CDR3 reads CASSPGTGCYNEQLF. The CDR3 coding sequence is TGTGCCAGCAGCCCCGGGACAGGTTGCTACAATGAGCAGTTATTC.

In the case of this clonotype: This sequence may be a read error, since a much larger clone differs from it by one base. The conserved final phenylalanine or tryptophan is absent from the CDR3, which likely points to a read error. The rearrangement links TRBV2 to TRBJ2-5; 10 bases are a match to TRBD2. The CDR3 length is 17 residues. V shed 0 bases, J shed 3 bases, and the junction held 7 bases outside the gene matches. Looked up from germline, CDR1 is SNHLY and CDR2 is FYNNEI. The CDR3 loop reads CASSEAERTSGKETQYL. The CDR3 DNA reads as TGTGCCAGCAGTGAAGCGGAGCGGACTAGCGGAAAAGAGACCCAGTACTTA.

As regards this clonotype: The CDR3 does not end in the conserved phenylalanine or tryptophan, so this is likely a read error. The genes are TRBV6-1 and TRBJ1-1; D might be TRBD1 (6 bases). Trimming cost V 3 bases and J 1 base, with 9 bases left between them. CDR1 and CDR2 from the germline V gene are MNHNS and SASEGT. This CDR3 has 14 amino acids. The CDR3: CASSEYRENTEAFS. The CDR3, as DNA: TGTGCCAGCAGTGAGTACAGGGAGAACACTGAAGCTTTCTCT.

The J gene is TRBJ1-2, the V gene TRBV11-2; 7 nucleotides match TRBD1. Germline CDR1 and CDR2: SGHAT and FQNNGV. With V trimmed by 3 bases and J by 2 bases, 0 bases remained unmatched. The CDR3 length is 13 residues. This CDR3 reads CASSLDRNYGYTF. CDR3 in DNA: TGTGCCAGCAGCTTGGACAGGAACTATGGCTACACCTTC. The full variable domain, in which reference TRBV11-2 and TRBJ1-2 provide the parts outside the CDR3, is EAGVAQSPRYKIIEKRQSVAFWCNPISGHATLYWYQQILGQGPKLLIQFQNNGVVDDSQLPKDRFSAERLKGVDSTLKIQPAKLEDSAVYLCASSLDRNYGYTFGSGTRLTVV.

DNA for the CDR3: TGTGCCAGCAGCCTCTGGAGGGCCGAGCAGTTCTTC. It specifies CASSLWRAEQFF. The chain uses TRBV6-2 or TRBV6-3 and TRBJ2-1, with a possible D match to TRBD2 (6 bases). CDR3 length: 12 amino acids. Trimming removed 6 bases from V and 10 bases from J, with 13 bases in between. CDR1 and CDR2 from the germline V gene are MNHEY and SVGEGT.

This clonotype appeared many times. The chain combines TRBV28 with TRBJ2-7; D is tentatively TRBD1 or TRBD2 (7 bases each). The germline gives CDR1 MDHEN, CDR2 SYDVKM. The CDR3 has 15 amino acids. V was cut by 1 base and J by 5 bases, with 15 bases left in between. The CDR3: CASSLSPGGENEQYF. Written as DNA, the CDR3 is TGTGCCAGCAGTTTATCCCCAGGGGGGGAAAACGAGCAGTACTTC.

This clonotype was found many times. The DNA for the CDR3 is TGTGCCAGCAGTGACGAAGCGGGAGTTTCAAATGAGCAGTTCTTC. Encoded protein: CASSDEAGVSNEQFF. This chain connects TRBV6-4 to TRBJ2-1; 8 nucleotides match TRBD2. V was clipped by 2 bases and J by 7 bases; unmatched bases: 7. The CDR3 length is 15 residues. Germline V gives CDR1 MRHNA, CDR2 SNTAGT.

About this clonotype: The junction does not match germline at one end; this may be a read error. The V and J genes are TRBV29-1 and TRBJ2-6; D may be TRBD2 (6 bases). Germline CDR1 SQVTM, CDR2 ANQGSEA. This CDR3 is 15 amino acids long. The DNA for the CDR3 is TGCAGCGTTCCTGGGGAGGCCTCTGGGACCAACGTCCTGACTTTC. Protein product: CSVPGEASGTNVLTF. The full variable domain, in which reference TRBV29-1 and TRBJ2-6 provide the parts outside the CDR3, is SAVISQKPSRDICQRGTSLTIQCQVDSQVTMMFWYRQQPGQSLTLIATANQGSEATYESGFVIDKFPISRPNLTFSTLTVSNMSPEDSSIYLCSVPGEASGTNVLTFGAGSRLTVL.

Concerning this clonotype: The CDR3 ends on some other residue instead of the conserved phenylalanine or tryptophan, so this is likely a read error. CDR3 in DNA: TGCGCCAGCAGCCAAGATGCCTTAAACTCCTACAATGAGCAGTTCATC. Translated: CASSQDALNSYNEQFI. The chain is built from TRBV4-3 and TRBJ2-1; no reliable D call. Germline CDR1 is LGHNA and CDR2 is YSLEER. The CDR3 contains 16 residues. Trimming left V 0 bases short and J 0 bases short, with 9 bases between.